Listed here is a single T cell receptor beta chain. What antigen it recognizes has not been identified. Base quality data are lacking; no much larger clone is found one base away. The sample belongs to a study of T cell responses to AZD1222 COVID-19 vaccine (dated by TCRdb to the early 2020s). Regarding the complete study: AZD1222 recipients whose second dose came at about 4 weeks and those whose second dose came at about 12 weeks were combined into one group, since spike-specific TCR depth and breadth did not differ between the two schedules. Trial participants were enrolled by age into 18-55, 56-69 and 70-plus year subgroups, with roughly 150, 30 and 60 TCR-sequenced participants respectively. TCR sequencing covered roughly 230 trial participants: 200 to 220 given two doses of AZD1222 and 26 given two doses of MenACWY control vaccine.

General conclusions and limits of the study: No day 14 peak-response samples were available, so repertoires were characterized only after the peak T cell response. After two AZD1222 doses, both the breadth and the depth of spike-specific TCRs were significantly higher than at day 0 and than in MenACWY recipients. Participants were mostly white British, with more females than males. The authors suggested clonal diversity may have been underestimated. Epitopes outside the regions mutated in the B.1.351 and B.1.1.7 variants were reportedly recognized by nearly half of the unique spike-specific TCRs. The 56-69-year group was small, and its depth increase did not reach significance, likely because of low power. Conclusions about previously exposed vaccinees are limited because only a handful of AZD1222 recipients were SARS-CoV-2 seropositive at baseline. The vaccine-associated CD4 TCRs covered the entire spike protein, and the dominant responses fell in regions 160-218 and 743-854.

The time point label, read with the paper, signifies: baseline before first vaccination. Vaccinee samples were obtained from the UK trials COV001 and COV002, which included a single-blind randomized controlled phase 2/3 trial of AZD1222 (ChAdOx1 nCoV-19) in healthy adults. For TCRbeta chain sequencing, PBMC samples from trial participants were taken at day 0 and at day 28 after the second dose. The junction shows trimming of 4 bases on V and 0 bases on J, plus 19 bases between the germline ends. The CDR3 goes from the cysteine to the phenylalanine over 17 residues. Only the CDR3 portion is preserved as DNA: 51 bases, with reading frame beginning at the first base. CDR1 LGHNT and CDR2 FRNRAP are derived from the germline V gene. The CDR3 regions of human TCRbeta chains were analyzed by immunosequencing. In the paper's pipeline: TCRs in the repertoires were compared against a reference library of SARS-CoV-2-specific TCRs that had been generated with the MIRA antigen-specificity platform. Breadth was defined as the fraction of unique TCRs that were SARS-CoV-2-associated, and depth was defined as the fraction of total T cells that were SARS-CoV-2-associated. Each spike-specific TCR was assigned to its reactive spike region and to a CD4 or CD8 class using the MIRA data. Log10-transformed breadth and depth values were compared by one-way ANOVA with Sidak's multiple comparisons tests. The table was pulled from immuneACCESS by TCRdb, which kept in-frame rearrangements only. Such tables lose some clones; where checked, under half of the loss comes from unresolved V genes, and the rest has no known cause. The V and J calls and clone size were taken over from that table, and D and trimming were inferred from the DNA. This sample has about 100,000 clones in its table, and about 87% of those were observed once. About 1.7% of the sample is taken by the ten largest.

The chain employs TRBV12-5 and TRBJ2-7, with the D segment identity uncertain. The input for sequencing was peripheral blood, taken on day 0 of AZD1222 vaccination. The TCR comes from an adult in good health. The nucleotide sequence is TGTGCTAGTGGTTCCCCAGAAGTCGAACTTCTCTCCTACGAGCAGTACTTC. Its coded protein is CASGSPEVELLSYEQYF.